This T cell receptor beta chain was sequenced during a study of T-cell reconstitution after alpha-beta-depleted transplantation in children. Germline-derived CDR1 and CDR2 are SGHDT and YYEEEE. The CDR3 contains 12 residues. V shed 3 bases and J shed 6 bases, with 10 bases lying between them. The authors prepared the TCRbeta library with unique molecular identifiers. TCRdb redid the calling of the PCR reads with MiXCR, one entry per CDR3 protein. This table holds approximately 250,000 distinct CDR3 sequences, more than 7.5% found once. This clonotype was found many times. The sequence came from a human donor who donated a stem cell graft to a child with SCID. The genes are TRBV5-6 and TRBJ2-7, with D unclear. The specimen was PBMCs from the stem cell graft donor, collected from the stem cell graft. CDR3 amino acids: CASSSYSGEQYF. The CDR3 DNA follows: TGTGCCAGCAGCTCGTACTCCGGCGAGCAGTACTTC.